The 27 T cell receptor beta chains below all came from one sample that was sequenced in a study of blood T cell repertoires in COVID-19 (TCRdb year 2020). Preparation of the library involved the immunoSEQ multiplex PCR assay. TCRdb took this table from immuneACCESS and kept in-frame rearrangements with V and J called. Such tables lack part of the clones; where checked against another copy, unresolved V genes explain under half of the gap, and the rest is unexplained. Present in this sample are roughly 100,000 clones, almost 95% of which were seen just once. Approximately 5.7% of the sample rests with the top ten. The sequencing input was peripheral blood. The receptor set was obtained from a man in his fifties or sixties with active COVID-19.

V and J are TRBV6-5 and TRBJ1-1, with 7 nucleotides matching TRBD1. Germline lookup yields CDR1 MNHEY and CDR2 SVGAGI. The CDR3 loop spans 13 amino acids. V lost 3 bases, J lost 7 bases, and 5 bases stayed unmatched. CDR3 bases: TGTGCCAGCAGTTATACAACAGGGGTTGAAGCTTTCTTT. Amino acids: CASSYTTGVEAFF.

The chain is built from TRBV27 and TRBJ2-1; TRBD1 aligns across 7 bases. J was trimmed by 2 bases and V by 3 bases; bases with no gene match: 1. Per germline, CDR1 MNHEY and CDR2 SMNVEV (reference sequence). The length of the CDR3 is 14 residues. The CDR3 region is CASSFTGAYNEQFF. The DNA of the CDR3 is TGTGCCAGCAGTTTCACAGGGGCCTACAATGAGCAGTTCTTC.

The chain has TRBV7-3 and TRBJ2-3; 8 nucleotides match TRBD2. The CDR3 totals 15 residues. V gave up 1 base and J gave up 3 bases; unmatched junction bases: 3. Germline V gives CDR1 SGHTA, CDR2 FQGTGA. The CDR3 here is CASSLNPGGTDTQYF. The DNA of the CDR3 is TGTGCCAGCAGCTTAAATCCGGGAGGGACAGATACGCAGTATTTT. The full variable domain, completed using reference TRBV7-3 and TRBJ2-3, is GAGVSQTPSNKVTEKGKYVELRCDPISGHTALYWYRQSLGQGPEFLIYFQGTGAADDSGLPNDRFFAVRPEGSVSTLKIQRTERGDSAVYLCASSLNPGGTDTQYFGPGTRLTVL.

Written as DNA, the CDR3 is TGTGCCAGCAGTTTTATTCTAGGCAATGAGCAGTTCTTC. It specifies CASSFILGNEQFF. The V and J genes are TRBV27 and TRBJ2-1; D unresolved. The CDR3 spans 13 residues. Trimming pared 3 bases from V and 6 bases from J, leaving 9 bases between. The germline V gene encodes CDR1 MNHEY and CDR2 SMNVEV (reference sequence).

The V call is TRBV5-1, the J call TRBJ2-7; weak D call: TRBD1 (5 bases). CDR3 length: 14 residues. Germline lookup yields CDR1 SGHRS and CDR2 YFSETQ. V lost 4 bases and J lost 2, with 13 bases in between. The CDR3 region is CASSAGMGTYEQYF. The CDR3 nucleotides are TGCGCCAGCAGCGCAGGGATGGGGACCTACGAGCAGTACTTC.

The CDR3 spells CASSGTGTNGELFF. The CDR3 nucleotides are TGCGCCAGCAGTGGGACAGGAACAAACGGGGAGCTGTTTTTT. The gene calls are TRBV10-2 and TRBJ2-2, with 7 bases lining up with TRBD1. This CDR3 has 14 residues. V lost 4 bases and J lost 7; bases outside the gene matches: 6. In germline, CDR1 is WSHSY, CDR2 SAAADI.

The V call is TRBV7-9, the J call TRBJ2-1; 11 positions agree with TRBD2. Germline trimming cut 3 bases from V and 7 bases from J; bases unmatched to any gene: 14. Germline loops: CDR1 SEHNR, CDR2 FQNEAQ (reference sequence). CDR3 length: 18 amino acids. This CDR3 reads CASSFFPGLADFRNEQFF. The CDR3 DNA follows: TGTGCCAGCAGCTTTTTCCCGGGACTAGCGGACTTTAGGAATGAGCAGTTCTTC.

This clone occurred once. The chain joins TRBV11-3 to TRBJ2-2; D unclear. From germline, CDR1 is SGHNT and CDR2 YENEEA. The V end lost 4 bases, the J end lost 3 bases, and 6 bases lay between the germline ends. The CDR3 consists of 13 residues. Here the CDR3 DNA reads TGTGCCAGCAGCTCTCAGTACACCGGGGAGCTGTTTTTT. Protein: CASSSQYTGELFF.

CDR3 protein: CSVSTFGQFDYGYTF. CDR3 nucleotides: TGCAGCGTTTCGACATTTGGACAGTTCGACTATGGCTACACCTTC. V is TRBV29-1 and J is TRBJ1-2, with TRBD1 as a possible D gene (6 bases). Germline loops: CDR1 SQVTM, CDR2 ANQGSEA. The CDR3 length is 15 residues. V lost 5 bases and J 3 bases, leaving 19 bases between the germline ends.

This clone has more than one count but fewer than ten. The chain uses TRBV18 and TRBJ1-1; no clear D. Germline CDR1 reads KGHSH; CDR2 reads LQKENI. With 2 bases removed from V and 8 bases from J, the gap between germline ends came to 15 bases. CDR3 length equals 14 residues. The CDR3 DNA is TGTGCCAGCTCACCAACCCCAGGAATTTCCGAAGCTTTCTTT. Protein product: CASSPTPGISEAFF.

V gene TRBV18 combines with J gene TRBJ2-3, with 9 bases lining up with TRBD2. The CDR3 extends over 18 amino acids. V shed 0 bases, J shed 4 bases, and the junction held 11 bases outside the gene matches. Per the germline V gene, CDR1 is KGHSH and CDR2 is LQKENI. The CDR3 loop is CASSPPGLGGREADTQYF. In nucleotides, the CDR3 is TGTGCCAGCTCACCACCGGGCCTTGGCGGGAGGGAAGCAGATACGCAGTATTTT.

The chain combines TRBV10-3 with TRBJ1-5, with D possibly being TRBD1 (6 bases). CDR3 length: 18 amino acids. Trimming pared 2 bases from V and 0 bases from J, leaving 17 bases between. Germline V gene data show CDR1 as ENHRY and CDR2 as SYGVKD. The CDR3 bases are TGTGCCATCAGTGAGGAGTCCCCGGACAGCTATAGCAATCAGCCCCAGCATTTT. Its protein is CAISEESPDSYSNQPQHF.

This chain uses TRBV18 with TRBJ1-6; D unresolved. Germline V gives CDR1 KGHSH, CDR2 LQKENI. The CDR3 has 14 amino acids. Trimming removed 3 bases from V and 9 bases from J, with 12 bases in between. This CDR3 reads CASSPSGLGSPLHF. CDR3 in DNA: TGTGCCAGCTCACCTAGTGGCCTAGGTTCACCCCTCCACTTT. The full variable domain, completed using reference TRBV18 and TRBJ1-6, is NAGVMQNPRHLVRRRGQEARLRCSPMKGHSHVYWYRQLPEEGLKFMVYLQKENIIDESGMPKERFSAEFPKEGPSILRIQQVVRGDSAAYFCASSPSGLGSPLHFGNGTRLTVT.

The CDR3 DNA reads TGTGCCAGCAGCCAGACAGCAGGGAAAGATGGCTACACCTTC. As protein: CASSQTAGKDGYTF. The V and J genes are TRBV6-5 and TRBJ1-2; possibly TRBD1 for D (5 bases). V was shortened by 6 bases and J by 6 bases, with 17 bases between the two germline ends. This CDR3 comprises 14 residues. The germline CDR1 and CDR2 sequences are MNHEY and SVGAGI.

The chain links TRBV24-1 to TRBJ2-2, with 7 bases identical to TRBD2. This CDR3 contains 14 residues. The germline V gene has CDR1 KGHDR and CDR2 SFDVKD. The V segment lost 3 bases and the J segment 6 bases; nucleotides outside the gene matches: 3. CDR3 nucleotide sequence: TGTGCCACCAGTGATCCGGGGGGTTCCGGGGAGCTGTTTTTT. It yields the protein CATSDPGGSGELFF.

CDR3 region: CASSVTPGQGAKETQYF. CDR3 coding DNA: TGTGCCAGCAGCGTGACGCCGGGACAGGGGGCAAAAGAGACCCAGTACTTC. The J gene is TRBJ2-5, the V gene TRBV11-2; TRBD1 aligns across 12 bases. The V and J ends lost 5 bases and 3 bases, in that order; junction bases with no gene match: 10. Germline CDR1 and CDR2: SGHAT and FQNNGV. This CDR3 is built from 17 residues.

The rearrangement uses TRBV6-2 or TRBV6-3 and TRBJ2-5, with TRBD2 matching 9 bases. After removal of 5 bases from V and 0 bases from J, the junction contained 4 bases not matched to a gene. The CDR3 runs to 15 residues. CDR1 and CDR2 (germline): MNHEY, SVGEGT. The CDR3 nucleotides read TGTGCCAGCAGTACACTAGCGGGTAACCAAGAGACCCAGTACTTC. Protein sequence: CASSTLAGNQETQYF.

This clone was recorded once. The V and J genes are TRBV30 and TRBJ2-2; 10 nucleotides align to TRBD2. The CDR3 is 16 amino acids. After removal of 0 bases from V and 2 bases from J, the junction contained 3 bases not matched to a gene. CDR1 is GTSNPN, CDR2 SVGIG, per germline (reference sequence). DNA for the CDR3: TGTGCCTGGAGTGTAAGACTAGCGGGTAACACCGGGGAGCTGTTTTTT. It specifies CAWSVRLAGNTGELFF.

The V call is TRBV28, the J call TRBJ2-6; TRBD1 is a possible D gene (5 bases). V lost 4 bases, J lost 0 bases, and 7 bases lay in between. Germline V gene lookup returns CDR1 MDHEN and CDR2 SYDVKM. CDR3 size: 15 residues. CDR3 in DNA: TGTGCCAGCAGTTCAGGGAACTCTGGGGCCAACGTCCTGACTTTC. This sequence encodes CASSSGNSGANVLTF.

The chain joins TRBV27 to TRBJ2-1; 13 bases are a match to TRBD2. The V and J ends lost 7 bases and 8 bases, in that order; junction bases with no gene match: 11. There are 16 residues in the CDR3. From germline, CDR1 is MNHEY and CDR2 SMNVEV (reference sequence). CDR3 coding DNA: TGTGCCAGCACCCGGACTAGCGGGAGTACGACGGATGAGCAGTTCTTC. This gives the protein CASTRTSGSTTDEQFF.

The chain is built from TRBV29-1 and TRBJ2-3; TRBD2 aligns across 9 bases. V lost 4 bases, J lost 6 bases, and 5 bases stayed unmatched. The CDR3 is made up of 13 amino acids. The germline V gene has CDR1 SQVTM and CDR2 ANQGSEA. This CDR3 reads CSVVDSGSDTQYF. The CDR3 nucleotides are TGCAGCGTTGTGGATAGCGGGAGTGATACGCAGTATTTT.

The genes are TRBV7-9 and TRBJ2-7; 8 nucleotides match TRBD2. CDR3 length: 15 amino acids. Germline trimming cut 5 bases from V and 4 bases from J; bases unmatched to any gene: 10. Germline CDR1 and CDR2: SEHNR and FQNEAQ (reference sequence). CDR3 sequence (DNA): TGTGCCAGCAGCCCCGGGGGGGGGTTAGATTACGAGCAGTACTTC. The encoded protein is CASSPGGGLDYEQYF. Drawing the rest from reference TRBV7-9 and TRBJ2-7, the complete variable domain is DTGVSQNPRHKITKRGQNVTFRCDPISEHNRLYWYRQTLGQGPEFLTYFQNEAQLEKSRLLSDRFSAERPKGSFSTLEIQRTEQGDSAMYLCASSPGGGLDYEQYFGPGTRLTVT.

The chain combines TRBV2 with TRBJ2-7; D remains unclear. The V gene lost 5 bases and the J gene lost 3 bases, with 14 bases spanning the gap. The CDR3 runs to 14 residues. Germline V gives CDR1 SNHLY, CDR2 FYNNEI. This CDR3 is CASSNAVSHYEQYF. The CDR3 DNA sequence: TGTGCCAGCAGTAACGCGGTATCCCACTACGAGCAGTACTTC.

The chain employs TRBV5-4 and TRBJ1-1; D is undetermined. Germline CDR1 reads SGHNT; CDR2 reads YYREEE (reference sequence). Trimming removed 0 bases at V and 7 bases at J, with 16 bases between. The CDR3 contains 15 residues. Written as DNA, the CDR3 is TGTGCCAGCAGCTTGGGACTCACCCGCCTCGGTGAAGCTTTCTTT. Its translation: CASSLGLTRLGEAFF. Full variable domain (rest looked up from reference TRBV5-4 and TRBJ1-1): ETGVTQSPTHLIKTRGQQVTLRCSSQSGHNTVSWYQQALGQGPQFIFQYYREEENGRGNFPPRFSGLQFPNYSSELNVNALELDDSALYLCASSLGLTRLGEAFFGQGTRLTVV.

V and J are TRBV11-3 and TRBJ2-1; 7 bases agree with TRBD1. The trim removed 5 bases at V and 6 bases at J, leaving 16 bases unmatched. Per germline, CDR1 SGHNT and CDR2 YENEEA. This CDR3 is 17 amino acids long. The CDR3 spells CASSLRPTGINSNEQFF. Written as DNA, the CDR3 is TGTGCCAGCAGCCTCAGGCCGACAGGGATTAATAGCAATGAGCAGTTCTTC.

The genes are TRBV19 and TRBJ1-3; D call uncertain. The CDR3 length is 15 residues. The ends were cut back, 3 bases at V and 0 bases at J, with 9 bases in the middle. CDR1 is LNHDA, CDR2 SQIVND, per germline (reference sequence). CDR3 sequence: CASSIEIRSGNTIYF. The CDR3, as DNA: TGTGCCAGTAGTATTGAGATCCGCTCTGGAAACACCATATATTTT.

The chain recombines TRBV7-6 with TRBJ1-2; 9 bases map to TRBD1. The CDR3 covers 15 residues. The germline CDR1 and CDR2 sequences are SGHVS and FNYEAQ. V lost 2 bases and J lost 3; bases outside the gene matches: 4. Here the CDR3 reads CASSLSQGADYGYTF. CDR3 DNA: TGTGCCAGCAGCTTATCACAGGGGGCTGACTATGGCTACACCTTC.